This TCR beta chain was identified in a study of cytomegalovirus exposure and HLA in healthy donors. As for this clone: As yet, its antigen is unknown.

This CDR3 region has 16 residues. V was shortened by 7 bases and J by 0 bases, with 15 bases between the two germline ends. Germline values: CDR1 LNHDA, CDR2 SQIVND (reference sequence). Separate from the 666-subject first cohort, the roughly 120-subject validation cohort was the one that the donors belonged to. Measured with immunoSEQ multiplex PCR; TCRdb has only the in-frame clones, and not every one. The table lists about 160,000 clones, 80% to 90% of them singletons, with 2% to 2.5% in the top ten. General study findings and limits: It was found in a later analysis that first-cohort TCR clusters tended to co-occur in the 120 validation repertoires. A few CMV-associated chains proved CMV antigen-specific in vitro.

The receptor comes from a woman aged 18-29 years in good health and CMV-seronegative. Sequenced input: PBMCs. V and J are TRBV19 and TRBJ1-4; D gene uncertain. The CDR3 sequence: CASTPNGRATNEKLFF. The CDR3 DNA reads as TGTGCCAGTACTCCCAATGGGAGGGCAACTAATGAAAAACTGTTTTTT. The full variable domain, its missing parts supplied by reference TRBV19 and TRBJ1-4, is DGGITQSPKYLFRKEGQNVTLSCEQNLNHDAMYWYRQDPGQGLRLIYYSQIVNDFQKGDIAEGYSVSREKKESFPLTVTSAQKNPTAFYLCASTPNGRATNEKLFFGSGTQLSVL.